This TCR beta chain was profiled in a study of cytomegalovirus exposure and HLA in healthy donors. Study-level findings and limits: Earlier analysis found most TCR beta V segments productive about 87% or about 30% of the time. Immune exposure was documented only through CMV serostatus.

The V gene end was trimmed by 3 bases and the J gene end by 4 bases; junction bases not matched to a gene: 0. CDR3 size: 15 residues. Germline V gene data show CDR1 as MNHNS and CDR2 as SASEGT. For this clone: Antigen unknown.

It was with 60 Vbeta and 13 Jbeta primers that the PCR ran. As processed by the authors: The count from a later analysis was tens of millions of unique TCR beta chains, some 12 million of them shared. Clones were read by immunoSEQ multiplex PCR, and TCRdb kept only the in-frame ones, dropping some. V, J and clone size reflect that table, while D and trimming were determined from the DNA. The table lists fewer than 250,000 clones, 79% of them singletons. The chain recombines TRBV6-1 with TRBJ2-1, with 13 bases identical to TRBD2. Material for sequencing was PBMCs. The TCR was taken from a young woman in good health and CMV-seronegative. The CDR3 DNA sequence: TGTGCCAGCAGTGAGGGACTAGCGGGGTACAATGAGCAGTTCTTC. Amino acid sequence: CASSEGLAGYNEQFF.